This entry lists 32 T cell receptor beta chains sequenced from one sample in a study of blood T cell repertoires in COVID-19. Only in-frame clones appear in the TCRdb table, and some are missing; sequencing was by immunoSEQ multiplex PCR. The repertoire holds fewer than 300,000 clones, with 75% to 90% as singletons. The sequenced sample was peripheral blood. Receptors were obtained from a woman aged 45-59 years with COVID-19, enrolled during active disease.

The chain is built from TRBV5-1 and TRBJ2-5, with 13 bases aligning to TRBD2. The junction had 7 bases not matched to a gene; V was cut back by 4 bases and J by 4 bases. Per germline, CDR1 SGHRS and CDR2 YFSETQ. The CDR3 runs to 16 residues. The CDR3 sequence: CASSIGLAGAGETQYF. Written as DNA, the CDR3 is TGCGCCAGCAGCATAGGACTAGCGGGAGCGGGAGAGACCCAGTACTTC.

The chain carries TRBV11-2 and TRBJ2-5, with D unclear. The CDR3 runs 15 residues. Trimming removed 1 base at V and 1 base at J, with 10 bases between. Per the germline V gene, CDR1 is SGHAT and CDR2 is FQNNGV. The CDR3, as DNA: TGTGCCAGCAGCTTAGTCGGAACAGCCCAAGAGACCCAGTACTTC. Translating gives CASSLVGTAQETQYF. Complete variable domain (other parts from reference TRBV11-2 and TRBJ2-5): EAGVAQSPRYKIIEKRQSVAFWCNPISGHATLYWYQQILGQGPKLLIQFQNNGVVDDSQLPKDRFSAERLKGVDSTLKIQPAKLEDSAVYLCASSLVGTAQETQYFGPGTRLLVL.

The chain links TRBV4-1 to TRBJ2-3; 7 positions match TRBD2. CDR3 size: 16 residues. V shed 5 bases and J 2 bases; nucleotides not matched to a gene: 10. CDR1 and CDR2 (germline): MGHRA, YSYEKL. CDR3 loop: CASSALGREITDTQYF. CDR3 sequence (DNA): TGCGCCAGCAGCGCCCTGGGGCGGGAGATCACAGATACGCAGTATTTT.

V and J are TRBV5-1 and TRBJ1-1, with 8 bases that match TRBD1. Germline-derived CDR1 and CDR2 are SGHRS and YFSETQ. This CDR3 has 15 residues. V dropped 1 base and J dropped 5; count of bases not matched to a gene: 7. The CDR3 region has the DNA TGCGCCAGCAGCTTGACCAACAGGGGGGAGACTGAAGCTTTCTTT. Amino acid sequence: CASSLTNRGETEAFF.

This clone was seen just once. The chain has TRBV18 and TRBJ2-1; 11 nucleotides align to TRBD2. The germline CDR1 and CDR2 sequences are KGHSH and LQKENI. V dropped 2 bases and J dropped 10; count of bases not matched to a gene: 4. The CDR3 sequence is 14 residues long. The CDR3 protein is CASSPISGRAEQFF. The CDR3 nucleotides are TGTGCCAGCTCACCAATTAGCGGGAGGGCGGAGCAGTTCTTC.

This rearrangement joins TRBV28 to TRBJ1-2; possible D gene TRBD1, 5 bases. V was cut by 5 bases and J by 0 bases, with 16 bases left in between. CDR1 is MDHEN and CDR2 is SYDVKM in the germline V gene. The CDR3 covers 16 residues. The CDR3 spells CASSPPGGEANYGYTF. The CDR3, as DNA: TGTGCCAGCAGTCCCCCCGGGGGGGAAGCTAACTATGGCTACACCTTC.

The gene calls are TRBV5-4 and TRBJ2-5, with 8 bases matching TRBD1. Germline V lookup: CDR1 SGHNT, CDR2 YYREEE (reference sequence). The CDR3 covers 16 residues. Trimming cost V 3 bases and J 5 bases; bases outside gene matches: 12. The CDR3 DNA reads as TGTGCCAGCAGCTCGAGGACAGGGAAATTGAGTGAGACCCAGTACTTC. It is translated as CASSSRTGKLSETQYF.

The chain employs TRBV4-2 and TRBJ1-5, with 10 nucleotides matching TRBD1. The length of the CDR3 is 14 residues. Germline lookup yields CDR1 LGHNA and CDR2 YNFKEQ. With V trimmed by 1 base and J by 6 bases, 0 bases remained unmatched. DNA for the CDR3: TGTGCCAGCAGCCAAGGACAGGGGGCTCAGCCCCAGCATTTT. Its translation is CASSQGQGAQPQHF.

The CDR3: CAWSSKTGGPYEQYF. CDR3 bases: TGTGCCTGGAGTTCTAAAACGGGAGGGCCCTACGAGCAGTACTTC. J is TRBJ2-7 and V is TRBV30; 8 bases are a match to TRBD2. CDR1 and CDR2 from the germline V gene are GTSNPN and SVGIG (reference sequence). V lost 2 bases and J lost 2; bases outside the gene matches: 8. The CDR3 contains 15 residues.

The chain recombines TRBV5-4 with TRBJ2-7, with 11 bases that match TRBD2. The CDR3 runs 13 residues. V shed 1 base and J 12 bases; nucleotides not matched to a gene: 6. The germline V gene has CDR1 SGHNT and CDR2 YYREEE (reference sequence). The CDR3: CASSLPTSGKLYF. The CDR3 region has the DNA TGTGCCAGCAGCTTGCCGACTAGCGGGAAACTGTACTTC.

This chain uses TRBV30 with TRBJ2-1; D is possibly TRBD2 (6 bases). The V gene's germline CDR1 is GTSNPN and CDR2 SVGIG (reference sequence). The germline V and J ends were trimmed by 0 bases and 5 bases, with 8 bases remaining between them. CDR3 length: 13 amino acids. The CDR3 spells CAWSVLANNEQFF. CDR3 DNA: TGTGCCTGGAGTGTGCTAGCGAACAATGAGCAGTTCTTC.

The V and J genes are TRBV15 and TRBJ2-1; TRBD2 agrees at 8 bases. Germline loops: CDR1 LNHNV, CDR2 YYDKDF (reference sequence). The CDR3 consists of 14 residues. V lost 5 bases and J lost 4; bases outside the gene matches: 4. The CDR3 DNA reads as TGTGCCACCAGCCTTCTAGCGGGTTACAATGAGCAGTTCTTC. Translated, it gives CATSLLAGYNEQFF.

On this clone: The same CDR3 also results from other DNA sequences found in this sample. CDR3 residues: CASSDSPSSYNEQFF. The DNA for the CDR3 is TGTGCCAGCAGTGACTCGCCCAGCTCCTACAATGAGCAGTTCTTC. This chain connects TRBV6-4 to TRBJ2-1; D not certain. Germline V gives CDR1 MRHNA, CDR2 SNTAGT. V lost 0 bases, J lost 0 bases, and 6 bases lay in between. The CDR3 sequence is 15 residues long.

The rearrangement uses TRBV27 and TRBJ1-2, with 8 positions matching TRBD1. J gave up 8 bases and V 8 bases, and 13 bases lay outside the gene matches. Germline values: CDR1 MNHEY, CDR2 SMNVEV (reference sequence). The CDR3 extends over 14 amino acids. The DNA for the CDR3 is TGTGCCAGCGGACCCGGGACAGGCACGCTGGGCTACACCTTC. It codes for CASGPGTGTLGYTF.

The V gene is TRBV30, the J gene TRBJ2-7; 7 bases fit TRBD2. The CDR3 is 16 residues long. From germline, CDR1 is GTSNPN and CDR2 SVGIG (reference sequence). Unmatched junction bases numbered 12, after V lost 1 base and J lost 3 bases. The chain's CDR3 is CAWSAGGPLIGYEQYF. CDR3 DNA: TGTGCCTGGAGTGCGGGAGGACCCCTAATCGGCTACGAGCAGTACTTC.

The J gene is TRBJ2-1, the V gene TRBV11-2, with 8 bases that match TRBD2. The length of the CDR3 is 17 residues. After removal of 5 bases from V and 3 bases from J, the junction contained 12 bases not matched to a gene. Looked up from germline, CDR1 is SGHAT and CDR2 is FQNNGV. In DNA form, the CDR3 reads TGTGCCAGCAGCCTTTCTCGGAGCGGGAGTTACTACAATGAGCAGTTCTTC. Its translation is CASSLSRSGSYYNEQFF. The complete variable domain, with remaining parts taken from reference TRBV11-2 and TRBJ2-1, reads EAGVAQSPRYKIIEKRQSVAFWCNPISGHATLYWYQQILGQGPKLLIQFQNNGVVDDSQLPKDRFSAERLKGVDSTLKIQPAKLEDSAVYLCASSLSRSGSYYNEQFFGPGTRLTVL.

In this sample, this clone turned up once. This CDR3 reads CASSVRGIYNEQFF. The DNA for the CDR3 is TGTGCCAGCAGCGTCAGGGGTATCTACAATGAGCAGTTCTTC. The V gene is TRBV11-2, the J gene TRBJ2-1, with D perhaps TRBD1 (6 bases). Germline CDR1 reads SGHAT; CDR2 reads FQNNGV. The V gene lost 5 bases and the J gene lost 3 bases, with 11 bases spanning the gap. CDR3 size: 14 residues.

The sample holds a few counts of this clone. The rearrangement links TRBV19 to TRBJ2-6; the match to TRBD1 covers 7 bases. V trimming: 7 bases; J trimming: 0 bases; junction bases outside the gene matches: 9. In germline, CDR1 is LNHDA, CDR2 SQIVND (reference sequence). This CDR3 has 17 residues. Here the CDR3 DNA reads TGTGCCAGTACCCTCGGGACAGCGATCTCTGGGGCCAACGTCCTGACTTTC. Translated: CASTLGTAISGANVLTF.

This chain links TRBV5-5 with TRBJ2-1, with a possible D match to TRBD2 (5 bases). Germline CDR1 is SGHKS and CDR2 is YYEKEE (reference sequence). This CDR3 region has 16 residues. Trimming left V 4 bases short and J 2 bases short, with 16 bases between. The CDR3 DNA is TGTGCCAGCAGCCATTTGGCCAGCGGAGCCTACAATGAGCAGTTCTTC. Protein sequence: CASSHLASGAYNEQFF.

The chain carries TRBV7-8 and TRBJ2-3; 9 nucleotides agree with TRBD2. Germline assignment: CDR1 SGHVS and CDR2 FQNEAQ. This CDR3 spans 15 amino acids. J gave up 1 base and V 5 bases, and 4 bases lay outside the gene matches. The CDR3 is CASSPLAGGTDTQYF. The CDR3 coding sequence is TGTGCCAGCAGCCCCTTAGCGGGGGGCACAGATACGCAGTATTTT.

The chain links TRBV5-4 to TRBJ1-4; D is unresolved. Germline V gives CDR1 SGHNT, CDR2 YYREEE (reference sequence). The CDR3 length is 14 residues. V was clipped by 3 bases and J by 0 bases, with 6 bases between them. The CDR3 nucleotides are TGTGCCAGCAGCTCCGGGACAACTAATGAAAAACTGTTTTTT. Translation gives CASSSGTTNEKLFF.

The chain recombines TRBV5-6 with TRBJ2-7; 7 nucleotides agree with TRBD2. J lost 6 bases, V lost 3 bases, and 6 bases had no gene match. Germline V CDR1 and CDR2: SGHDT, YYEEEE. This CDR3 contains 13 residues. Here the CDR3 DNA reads TGTGCCAGCAGCTACCTCGGGAGGCTCGAGCAGTACTTC. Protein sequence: CASSYLGRLEQYF.

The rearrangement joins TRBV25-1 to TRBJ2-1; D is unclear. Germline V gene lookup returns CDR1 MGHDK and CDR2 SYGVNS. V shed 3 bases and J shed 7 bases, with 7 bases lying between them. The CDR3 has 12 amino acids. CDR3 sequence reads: CASSDYPNEQFF. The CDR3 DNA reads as TGTGCCAGCAGTGACTATCCAAATGAGCAGTTCTTC.

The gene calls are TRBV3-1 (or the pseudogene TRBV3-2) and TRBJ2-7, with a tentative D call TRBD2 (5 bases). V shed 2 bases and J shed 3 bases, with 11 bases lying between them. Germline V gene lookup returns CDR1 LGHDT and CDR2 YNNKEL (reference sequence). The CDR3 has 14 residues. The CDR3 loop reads CASSQRGAGYEQYF. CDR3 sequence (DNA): TGTGCCAGCAGCCAACGGGGAGCCGGCTACGAGCAGTACTTC.

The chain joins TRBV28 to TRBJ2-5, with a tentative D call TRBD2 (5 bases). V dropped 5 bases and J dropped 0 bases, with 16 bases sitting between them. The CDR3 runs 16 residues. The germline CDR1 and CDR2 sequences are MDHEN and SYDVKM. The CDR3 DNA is TGTGCCAGCAGTCCTAGCCTCGGCGAGTACCAAGAGACCCAGTACTTC. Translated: CASSPSLGEYQETQYF.

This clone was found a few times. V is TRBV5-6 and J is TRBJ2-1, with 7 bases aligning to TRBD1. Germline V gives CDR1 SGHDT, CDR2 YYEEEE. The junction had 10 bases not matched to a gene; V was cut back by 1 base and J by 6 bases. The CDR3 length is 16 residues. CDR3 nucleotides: TGTGCCAGCAGCTTGATGAGGGACAGAAACTCCAATGAGCAGTTCTTC. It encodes CASSLMRDRNSNEQFF.

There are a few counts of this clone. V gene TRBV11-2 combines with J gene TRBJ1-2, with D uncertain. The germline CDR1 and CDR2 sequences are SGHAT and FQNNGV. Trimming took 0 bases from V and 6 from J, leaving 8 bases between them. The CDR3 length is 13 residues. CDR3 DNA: TGTGCCAGCAGCTTAGACAGATTGCATGGCTACACCTTC. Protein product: CASSLDRLHGYTF. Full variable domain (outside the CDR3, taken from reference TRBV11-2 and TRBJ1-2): EAGVAQSPRYKIIEKRQSVAFWCNPISGHATLYWYQQILGQGPKLLIQFQNNGVVDDSQLPKDRFSAERLKGVDSTLKIQPAKLEDSAVYLCASSLDRLHGYTFGSGTRLTVV.

The chain's CDR3 is CASRGTGVYGYTF. The DNA for the CDR3 is TGTGCCAGCAGGGGGACAGGGGTCTATGGCTACACCTTC. The chain couples TRBV6-5 to TRBJ1-2, with TRBD1 matching over 10 bases. The ends lost 6 bases at V and 4 bases at J; junction bases unmatched: 2. The CDR3 contains 13 residues. CDR1 MNHEY and CDR2 SVGAGI come from the germline V gene.

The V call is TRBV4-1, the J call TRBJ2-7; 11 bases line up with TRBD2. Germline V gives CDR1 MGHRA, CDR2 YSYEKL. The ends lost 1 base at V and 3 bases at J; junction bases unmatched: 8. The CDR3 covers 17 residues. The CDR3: CASSQASPGLADYEQYF. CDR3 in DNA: TGCGCCAGCAGCCAAGCGAGTCCGGGACTAGCGGACTACGAGCAGTACTTC.

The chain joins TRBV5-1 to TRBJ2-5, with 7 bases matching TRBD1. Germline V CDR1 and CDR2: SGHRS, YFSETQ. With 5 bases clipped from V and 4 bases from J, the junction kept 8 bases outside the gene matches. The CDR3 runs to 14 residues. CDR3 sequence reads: CASSSGQPGETQYF. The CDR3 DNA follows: TGCGCCAGCAGTTCGGGACAGCCCGGAGAGACCCAGTACTTC.

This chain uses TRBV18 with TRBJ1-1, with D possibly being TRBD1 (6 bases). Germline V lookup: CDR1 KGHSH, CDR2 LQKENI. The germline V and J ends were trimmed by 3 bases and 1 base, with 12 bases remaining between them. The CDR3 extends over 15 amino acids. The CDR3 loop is CASSPGQIGNTEAFF. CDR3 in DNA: TGTGCCAGCTCACCCGGACAGATAGGGAACACTGAAGCTTTCTTT.

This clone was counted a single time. CDR3: CASSYVSGTHEQYF. DNA for the CDR3: TGTGCCAGCAGTTACGTTAGCGGGACCCACGAGCAGTACTTC. This chain joins TRBV6-2 or TRBV6-3 and TRBJ2-7; 8 positions agree with TRBD2. V trimming: 2 bases; J trimming: 5 bases; junction bases outside the gene matches: 5. The length of the CDR3 is 14 residues. The V gene's germline CDR1 is MNHEY and CDR2 SVGEGT.